A selection of T cell receptor beta chains follows, all from one sample in a study of blood T cells in healthy people across ages. TCRdb reanalysed the 5' RACE reads using MiXCR and keeps one entry per CDR3 protein. The data show about a million distinct CDR3 sequences, with around 48% seen just once and roughly an eighth held by the top ten. Material for sequencing was blood. These receptors were collected from a man aged 25 to 40 in good health. CDR3s include the opening cysteine and the closing phenylalanine or tryptophan.

CDR3 protein,V gene,J gene,CDR3 length
CASSADRGLGGEQFF,TRBV7-9,TRBJ2-1,15
CAIDRDRNDNEQFF,TRBV6-1,TRBJ2-1,14
CASSLDLEYYGYTF,TRBV7-9,TRBJ1-2,14
CSARDVGTVNTEAFF,TRBV20-1,TRBJ1-1,15
CAISTARPGNEQFF,TRBV10-3,TRBJ2-1,14
CASSQVGQGENEQFF,TRBV4-2,TRBJ2-1,15
CASLLRSEGYEQYF,TRBV6-5,TRBJ2-7,14
CASSGDRANEQYF,TRBV7-9,.,13
CASSEWLAGEQETQYF,TRBV25-1,TRBJ2-5,16
CASSHLPGQADEQYF,TRBV4-1,TRBJ2-7,15
CASSVQDQNTEAFF,TRBV7-2,TRBJ1-1,14
CSALQTAGFEKLFF,TRBV20-1,TRBJ1-4,14
CASSQEVGSSQFF,TRBV9,TRBJ2-1,13
CASSLLAGGGEQFF,TRBV28,TRBJ2-1,14
CASSPFRDRASNQPQHF,TRBV28,TRBJ1-5,17
CASSTSSGPETQYF,TRBV9,TRBJ2-5,14
CASRETGGLWFF,TRBV4-2,TRBJ2-1,12
CASSPAGPKETQYF,TRBV12-3/TRBV12-4,TRBJ2-5,14
CASSLKPGPYNSPLHF,TRBV7-2,TRBJ1-6,16
CASSLVASGGPDTQYF,TRBV11-2,TRBJ2-3,16
CASRLTGYTEAFF,TRBV6-5,TRBJ1-1,13
CASSLPRLGDTQYF,TRBV4-2,TRBJ2-3,14
CASGREGASDTQYF,TRBV12-5,TRBJ2-3,14
CASSLPHRDSYEQYF,TRBV28,TRBJ2-7,15